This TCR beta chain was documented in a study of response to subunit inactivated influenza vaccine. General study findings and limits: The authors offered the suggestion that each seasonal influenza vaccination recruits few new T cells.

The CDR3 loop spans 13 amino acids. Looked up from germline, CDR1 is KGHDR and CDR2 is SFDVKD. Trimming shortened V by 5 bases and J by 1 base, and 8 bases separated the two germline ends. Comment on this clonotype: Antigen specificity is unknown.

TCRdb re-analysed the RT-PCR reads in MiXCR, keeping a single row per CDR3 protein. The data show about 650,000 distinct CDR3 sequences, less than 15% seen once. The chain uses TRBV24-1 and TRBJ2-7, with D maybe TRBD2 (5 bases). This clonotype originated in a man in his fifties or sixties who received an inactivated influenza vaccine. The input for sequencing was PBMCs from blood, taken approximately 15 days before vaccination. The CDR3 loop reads CATSGTGSYEQYF. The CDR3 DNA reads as TGTGCCACCAGTGGTACGGGGTCCTACGAGCAGTACTTC.